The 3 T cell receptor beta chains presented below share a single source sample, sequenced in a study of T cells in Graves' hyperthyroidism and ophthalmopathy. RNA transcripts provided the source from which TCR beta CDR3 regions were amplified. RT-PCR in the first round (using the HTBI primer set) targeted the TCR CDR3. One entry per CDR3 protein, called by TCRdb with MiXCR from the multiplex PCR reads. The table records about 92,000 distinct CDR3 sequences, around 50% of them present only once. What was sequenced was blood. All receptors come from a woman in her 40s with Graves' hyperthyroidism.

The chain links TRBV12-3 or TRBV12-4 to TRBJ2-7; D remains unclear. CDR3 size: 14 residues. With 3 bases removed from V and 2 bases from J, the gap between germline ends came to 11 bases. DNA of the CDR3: TGTGCCAGCAGTTTTGCTCGGTTAACCTACGAGCAGTACTTC. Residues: CASSFARLTYEQYF.

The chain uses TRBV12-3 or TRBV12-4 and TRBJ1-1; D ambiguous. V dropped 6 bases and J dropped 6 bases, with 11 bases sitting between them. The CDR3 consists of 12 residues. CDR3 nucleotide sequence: TGTGCCAGCAGGGCCGGGCCCCCTGAAGCTTTCTTT. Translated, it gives CASRAGPPEAFF.

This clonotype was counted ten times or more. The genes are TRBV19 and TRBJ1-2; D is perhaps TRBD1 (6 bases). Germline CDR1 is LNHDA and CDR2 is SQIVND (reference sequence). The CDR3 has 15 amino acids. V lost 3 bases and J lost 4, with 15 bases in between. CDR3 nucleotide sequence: TGTGCCAGTAGTATCGACAGGTTTTCATCCTATGGCTACACCTTC. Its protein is CASSIDRFSSYGYTF. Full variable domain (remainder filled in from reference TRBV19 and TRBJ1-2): DGGITQSPKYLFRKEGQNVTLSCEQNLNHDAMYWYRQDPGQGLRLIYYSQIVNDFQKGDIAEGYSVSREKKESFPLTVTSAQKNPTAFYLCASSIDRFSSYGYTFGSGTRLTVV.